These T cell receptor beta chains were read from a single sample in a study of CD8 T cells in ankylosing spondylitis. MiXCR, applied by TCRdb to the 5' RACE reads, yields one record per CDR3 protein. Altogether 670,000 or so distinct CDR3 sequences are present, around 19% being singletons, with the ten largest covering under 20%. The sequenced sample consisted of blood, either unsorted or a sorted T cell fraction (not recorded which). Receptors were obtained from a male donor with ankylosing spondylitis. CDR3s include the opening cysteine and the closing phenylalanine or tryptophan. Each record gives: CDR3 length, clone size, J gene, V gene, D gene, CDR3 DNA, CDR3 protein. A D gene is named only where the DNA matches it firmly. Size tells how often a clone was seen (once, few, many) or the class of an expanded clone, and some rows leave it out.

CDR3 length: 15
clone size: many
J gene: TRBJ2-2
V gene: TRBV5-1
D gene: .
CDR3 DNA: TGCGCCAGCAGCTTGGGGACAGCAAACACCGGGGAGCTGTTTTTT
CDR3 protein: CASSLGTANTGELFF

CDR3 length: 16
clone size: many
J gene: TRBJ2-1
V gene: TRBV20-1
D gene: .
CDR3 DNA: TGCAGTGCTCCGCTCGGACCCATAACCTCCTACAATGAGCAGTTCTTC
CDR3 protein: CSAPLGPITSYNEQFF

CDR3 length: 16
clone size: .
J gene: TRBJ1-4
V gene: TRBV6-1
D gene: .
CDR3 DNA: TGTGCCAGCAGGGACCTAGACAGTGCAGTTAATGAAAAACTGTTTTTT
CDR3 protein: CASRDLDSAVNEKLFF

CDR3 length: 14
clone size: few
J gene: TRBJ2-2
V gene: TRBV6-4
D gene: TRBD1
CDR3 DNA: TGTGCCACCTCCGGGACAGGGAATACCGGGGAGCTGTTTTTT
CDR3 protein: CATSGTGNTGELFF

CDR3 length: 14
clone size: .
J gene: TRBJ1-4
V gene: TRBV7-9
D gene: TRBD1
CDR3 DNA: TGTGCCAGCAGCGGAAGGGGACAGGGGGAAAAACTGTTTTTT
CDR3 protein: CASSGRGQGEKLFF

CDR3 length: 19
clone size: .
J gene: TRBJ2-1
V gene: TRBV12-3/TRBV12-4
D gene: TRBD2
CDR3 DNA: TGTGCCAGCAGAGACTCCGGGACTAGCGGGAGGAGCTCCTACAATGAGCAGTTCTTC
CDR3 protein: CASRDSGTSGRSSYNEQFF

CDR3 length: 14
clone size: many
J gene: TRBJ1-5
V gene: TRBV6-5
D gene: .
CDR3 DNA: TGTGCCAGCAGTTCGCAGGGTCCCCATCAGCCCCAGCATTTT
CDR3 protein: CASSSQGPHQPQHF

CDR3 length: 15
clone size: few
J gene: TRBJ2-1
V gene: TRBV3-1
D gene: .
CDR3 DNA: TGTGCCAGCAGCCGGGGGACTCCCTCCTACAATGAGCAGTTCTTC
CDR3 protein: CASSRGTPSYNEQFF

CDR3 length: 17
clone size: .
J gene: TRBJ2-3
V gene: TRBV7-2
D gene: TRBD2
CDR3 DNA: TGTGCCAGCAGCTTAGTACGACTAGCGGGAGGAGGGGATACGCAGTATTTT
CDR3 protein: CASSLVRLAGGGDTQYF

CDR3 length: 13
clone size: few
J gene: TRBJ1-1
V gene: TRBV6-5
D gene: .
CDR3 DNA: TGTGCCAGCAGTTACGGGGGGCACACTGAAGCTTTCTTT
CDR3 protein: CASSYGGHTEAFF

CDR3 length: 15
clone size: .
J gene: TRBJ1-5
V gene: TRBV27
D gene: .
CDR3 DNA: TGTGCCAGCAAGGCACAGGTTAATAGCAATCAGCCCCAGCATTTT
CDR3 protein: CASKAQVNSNQPQHF

CDR3 length: 14
clone size: few
J gene: TRBJ2-7
V gene: TRBV20-1
D gene: .
CDR3 DNA: TGCAGTGCTAGAGTACCGGGTCAGACCTACGAGCAGTACTTC
CDR3 protein: CSARVPGQTYEQYF